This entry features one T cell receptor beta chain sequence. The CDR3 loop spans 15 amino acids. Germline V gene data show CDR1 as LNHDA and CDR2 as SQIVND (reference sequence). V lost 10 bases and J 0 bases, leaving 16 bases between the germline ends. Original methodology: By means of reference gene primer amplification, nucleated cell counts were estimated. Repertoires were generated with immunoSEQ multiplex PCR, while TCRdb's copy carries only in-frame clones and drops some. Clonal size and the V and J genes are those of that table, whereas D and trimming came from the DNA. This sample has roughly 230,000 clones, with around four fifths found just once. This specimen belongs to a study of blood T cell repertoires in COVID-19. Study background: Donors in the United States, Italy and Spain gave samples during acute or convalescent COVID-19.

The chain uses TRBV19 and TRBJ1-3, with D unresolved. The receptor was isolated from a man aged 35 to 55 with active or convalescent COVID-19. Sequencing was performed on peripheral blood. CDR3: CATRDRSFSGNTIYF. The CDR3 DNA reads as TGTGCCACCCGGGATAGGTCCTTCTCTGGAAACACCATATATTTT.